This T cell receptor beta chain was recorded in a study of response to subunit inactivated influenza vaccine. Germline CDR1 SGHKS, CDR2 YYEKEE (reference sequence). V lost 2 bases, J lost 4 bases, and 13 bases lay in between. The CDR3 is made up of 15 amino acids. Remarks on this clonotype: Its antigen is still unknown.

Regarding the study as a whole: New T cells are recruited in small numbers by each seasonal influenza vaccination, according to the authors' suggestion.

TCRdb re-derived calls from the RT-PCR reads in MiXCR, one entry per CDR3 protein. The sample carries around 650,000 distinct CDR3 sequences, approximately 14% recorded once. Sequenced here: PBMCs from blood, sampled 12 days after vaccination. The receptor was isolated from a man aged 45-60 years who received an inactivated influenza vaccine. The chain is built from TRBV5-5 and TRBJ1-5; no definite D call. The DNA of the CDR3 is TGTGCCAGCAGCTTCTTGCCGGACGGTAATCAGCCCCAGCATTTT. It yields the protein CASSFLPDGNQPQHF.